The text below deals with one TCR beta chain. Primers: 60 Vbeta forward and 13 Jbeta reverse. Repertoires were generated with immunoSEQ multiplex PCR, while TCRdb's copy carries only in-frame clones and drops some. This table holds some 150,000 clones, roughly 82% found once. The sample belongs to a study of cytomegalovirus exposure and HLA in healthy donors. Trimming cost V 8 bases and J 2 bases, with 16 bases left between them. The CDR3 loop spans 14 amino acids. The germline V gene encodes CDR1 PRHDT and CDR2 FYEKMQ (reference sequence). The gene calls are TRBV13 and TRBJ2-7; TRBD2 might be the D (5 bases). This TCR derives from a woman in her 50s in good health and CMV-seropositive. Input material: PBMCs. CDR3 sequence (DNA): TGTGCCAGCGTCACGAGGCTAGCCCCCTACGAGCAGTACTTC. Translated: CASVTRLAPYEQYF.